This T cell receptor (beta chain) was sequenced during a study of blood T cells in healthy people across ages (dated by TCRdb to the mid-2010s). Regarding the research as a whole: In model experiments, roughly one uniquely barcoded TCR beta cDNA molecule per two T cells was captured by template switching. Using deep sequencing normalized with unique cDNA molecular identifiers, the study measured how TCR beta repertoire diversity changes with age. Donors were grouped into four age groups: young (average 16 years), middle-aged (roughly 37), aged (over 55) and long-lived (approximately 78). The study analyzed two additional independent replicas of 1 million unique cDNA reads from the same blood draw for two donors, one aged 18 to 29 and one aged 80 or older.

Results the study describes overall, beyond this receptor: Because profiling used bulk unsorted PBMCs, naive and antigen-experienced compartments could not be compared conclusively. Compared with the aged group, more naive CD4+ T cells, fewer expanded clones and increased TCR diversity were shown by the long-lived group, suggesting age selection. Because donor CMV infection status was unknown, age-related changes in expanded clonotypes were potentially confounded. The percentage of naive T cells measured by flow cytometry correlated strongly with observed TCR beta diversity. Estimates of total diversity from one million sequenced T cells were regarded as lower bounds and underestimates. Observed TCR beta diversity per million T cells fell roughly linearly with age, and a significant reduction was already apparent by age roughly 40.

The donors were roughly 40 Caucasian individuals from Russia, aged roughly 6 to 100 years, who were systemically healthy. About 9.8 milliliters of peripheral blood were drawn from each donor into EDTA-treated Vacutainer tubes. Ficoll-Paque density-gradient centrifugation was used to isolate PBMCs, with at least 7 million per sample. Total RNA was extracted from PBMCs with Trizol reagent, with at least 6 micrograms obtained per sample. For every donor, an aliquot of PBMCs went through flow cytometry to measure the percentages of naive CD45RAhigh/CD27high T cells. Library preparation employed 5' RACE. Instrument used: Illumina HiSeq 2500. A second PCR of about 6 to 12 cycles was run with a J-beta primer mix and a sample-barcoded 5' primer. Each TCR beta cDNA molecule received a unique molecular identifier from a template-switch 5' adaptor carrying 12 random nucleotides. At least 2.5 million CDR3-containing paired-end reads were obtained from each sample. First-strand cDNA synthesis was performed from all RNA using the Mint cDNA synthesis kit, with priming by a TRBC-specific oligonucleotide. After uracil-DNA glycosylase treatment, a first 18-cycle PCR used universal primers M1SS and BC2_uni_R on all cDNA. In the authors' own workflow: Normalization of each sample was performed by random selection of 1 million high-quality reads, each carrying a distinct molecular identifier. Instead of being binned into consensus sequences, reads that shared molecular identifiers were thrown out. CDR3 identification, clonotype clustering and error correction used MiTCR with a Q25 quality threshold and the strictest error-elimination algorithm. Lower-bound total TCR beta diversity was estimated with a nonparametric unseen species model using Euler transformation. The public sequencing data were trimmed at Q25 with fastp and processed into clonotypes with MiXCR by TCRdb, which kept only in-frame beta chains. Records with the same CDR3 protein are collapsed into one entry carrying the most frequent genes and DNA. None of the V and J calls come from the authors' own analysis; TCRdb made them. A total of 900,000 to 950,000 distinct CDR3 sequences appear in this sample, almost 30% of them only once. Roughly 10% of the sample is held by the ten biggest clonotypes.

Regarding this clonotype: Its binding antigen is unknown. Base qualities are not at hand, and no much larger clone is one base apart.

The sample was also reused in another study, on T cells of mothers and their children. Drawing on the second study: Donors were nine systemically healthy Caucasian individuals: three mothers and their six children. cDNA synthesis used all of the extracted RNA, with approximately 1.6 ug of RNA in each 15 ul reaction. Sample barcodes and 2-4 random nucleotides were added via the M1S primer in the second PCR. Over 8.5 million TCR beta CDR3 reads came from each mother, compared with some 3 million reads from each child. TCR recombination output is similarly shaped by thymic selection in related and unrelated pairs, with a minor effect exerted by inherited differences. Related mother-child pairs always showed normalized repertoire overlap that was slightly higher than in unrelated mother-child pairs, though the difference was never significant. No persistent microchimeric T cell clones were found, with a detection sensitivity of approximately 95 clones per million clonotypes. Deep NGS was used in the study to compare the TCR beta repertoires of mothers and children and to look for features that separate related mother-child pairs from unrelated individuals. On average, the children were approximately 11 +/- 4 years old, while the mothers were approximately 41 +/- 4 years old. After adapters were ligated using NEBNext reagents, the libraries underwent 100+100 nt paired-end sequencing on an Illumina HiSeq 2000. To prevent cross-contamination, the mother and child libraries were prepared a month apart and were sequenced in separate runs. For each donor, somewhere between roughly 450,000 and 2,000,000 distinct TCR beta clonotypes were identified. Naive TCR beta clonotypes were estimated from low-frequency clonotypes matched to each donor's FACS-determined naive share, without sorting.

This clonotype originated in a woman between 40 and 50 years old in good health. Sequencing was done on a sample of blood.

The DNA reads TGCAGTGCTAGAGATCTCCGACGGGGGCGGAATCAGCCCCAGCATTTT. Its protein reads: CSARDLRRGRNQPQHF. This receptor chain uses TRBV20-1 and TRBJ1-5, and the D gene may be TRBD1, 6 bases matching. CDR1 is given as DFQATT and CDR2 as SNEGSKA, both from the germline V gene (reference sequence). The CDR3 holds 16 amino acids from the cysteine to the phenylalanine. CDR3 DNA only is kept here, 48 bases in frame from base 1. Cut back by 0 bases and 4 bases, the V and J ends lie 16 bases apart.